The 26 T cell receptor beta chains listed next were all sequenced from one sample in a study of shared clonotypes between healthy human individuals. The method was immunoSEQ multiplex PCR; TCRdb's version includes in-frame clones alone and lacks a portion of them. The sample shows some 2,000,000 clones, over 85% of them seen only once. The sequenced sample consisted of naive CD4+ T cells sorted from blood. Specified subset: CD45RA+ positively selected. Source of these receptors: a young man in good health.

The chain joins TRBV7-2 to TRBJ2-5; 8 positions agree with TRBD2. This CDR3 has 16 residues. Trimming removed 1 base from V and 0 bases from J; junction bases left unmatched: 4. Germline CDR1 reads SGHTA; CDR2 reads FQGNSA. The CDR3 nucleotides read TGTGCCAGCAGCTTAGATAGCGGGGCGAACCAAGAGACCCAGTACTTC. Amino acids: CASSLDSGANQETQYF.

The rearrangement joins TRBV10-2 to TRBJ1-4, with unresolved D. The germline V gene has CDR1 WSHSY and CDR2 SAAADI. The CDR3 consists of 14 residues. Trimming stripped 0 bases from V and 8 bases from J, with 10 bases between. The CDR3 DNA reads TGCGCCAGCAGTGAGTCGAAGGGTGGAGAAAAACTGTTTTTT. Its protein product is CASSESKGGEKLFF.

The CDR3 here is CAISDSDIRETQYF. The CDR3, as DNA: TGTGCCATCAGTGACTCGGACATTCGAGAGACCCAGTACTTC. This chain joins TRBV10-3 and TRBJ2-5, with D maybe TRBD1 (5 bases). Germline V gene data show CDR1 as ENHRY and CDR2 as SYGVKD. The CDR3 runs to 14 residues. Trimming took 3 bases from V and 4 from J, leaving 12 bases between them.

The V and J genes are TRBV2 and TRBJ1-5, with D possibly TRBD1 on 6 matching bases. Germline lookup yields CDR1 SNHLY and CDR2 FYNNEI. The V end lost 6 bases, the J end lost 1 base, and 16 bases lay between the germline ends. The CDR3 is made up of 16 amino acids. The CDR3 spells CASRITWTVSNQPQHF. For the CDR3, the DNA is TGTGCCAGCAGGATAACCTGGACAGTCAGCAATCAGCCCCAGCATTTT.

The chain combines TRBV5-1 with TRBJ2-2; TRBD2 aligns across 14 bases. The CDR3 has 18 amino acids. With 5 bases clipped from V and 0 bases from J, the junction kept 6 bases outside the gene matches. Germline V gene sequence: CDR1 SGHRS, CDR2 YFSETQ. This chain's CDR3 is CASRGTSGRGSNTGELFF. CDR3 nucleotide sequence: TGCGCCAGCAGAGGGACTAGCGGGAGAGGTTCGAACACCGGGGAGCTGTTTTTT.

The V and J genes are TRBV6-1 and TRBJ1-2, with TRBD1 matching 7 bases. CDR1 and CDR2 (germline): MNHNS, SASEGT. V was clipped by 6 bases and J by 1 base; unmatched bases: 8. The CDR3 consists of 15 residues. CDR3 residues: CASRSGTDYNYGYTF. CDR3 DNA: TGTGCCAGCAGGTCCGGGACAGACTATAACTATGGCTACACCTTC.

The chain couples TRBV7-2 to TRBJ2-7, with 7 bases that match TRBD2. With V trimmed by 0 bases and J by 7 bases, 3 bases remained unmatched. The CDR3 is 13 amino acids. CDR1 and CDR2 from the germline V gene are SGHTA and FQGNSA. The CDR3: CASSLAREGEQYF. The CDR3 bases are TGTGCCAGCAGCTTAGCCAGGGAGGGGGAGCAGTACTTC. The full variable domain, completed using reference TRBV7-2 and TRBJ2-7, is GAGVSQSPSNKVTEKGKDVELRCDPISGHTALYWYRQSLGQGLEFLIYFQGNSAPDKSGLPSDRFSAERTGGSVSTLTIQRTQQEDSAVYLCASSLAREGEQYFGPGTRLTVT.

This clone has a handful of counts. The chain joins TRBV13 to TRBJ2-6; TRBD1 matches 8 bases. Germline trimming cut 5 bases from V and 1 base from J; bases unmatched to any gene: 7. The germline V gene has CDR1 PRHDT and CDR2 FYEKMQ (reference sequence). CDR3 length: 17 residues. The CDR3 protein is CASSLGTGRSGANVLTF. The DNA for the CDR3 is TGTGCCAGCAGCCTTGGGACAGGAAGGTCTGGGGCCAACGTCCTGACTTTC.

V is TRBV28 and J is TRBJ1-6; 9 nucleotides match TRBD1. V was clipped by 1 base and J by 3 bases; unmatched bases: 10. Germline CDR1 and CDR2: MDHEN and SYDVKM. This CDR3 is 19 amino acids long. The CDR3 DNA follows: TGTGCCAGCAGTTTATCCCACGCACAGGGGGCGAGCTATAATTCACCCCTCCACTTT. Translating it yields CASSLSHAQGASYNSPLHF.

The chain combines TRBV18 with TRBJ2-5; TRBD1 matches 12 bases. The trim removed 2 bases at V and 8 bases at J, leaving 3 bases unmatched. Germline-derived CDR1 and CDR2 are KGHSH and LQKENI. The CDR3 runs 14 residues. CDR3 sequence: CASSPGTGGRTQYF. The CDR3 nucleotides read TGTGCCAGCTCACCAGGGACAGGGGGCCGAACCCAGTACTTC.

The chain is built from TRBV5-1 and TRBJ2-3; 9 nucleotides align to TRBD1. The germline gives CDR1 SGHRS, CDR2 YFSETQ. The CDR3 spans 17 residues. Unmatched junction bases numbered 15, after V lost 2 bases and J lost 8 bases. The CDR3: CASSLKLTGGILGTQYF. CDR3 nucleotide sequence: TGCGCCAGCAGCTTAAAACTAACAGGGGGCATTCTCGGTACGCAGTATTTT.

V usage is TRBV5-1 and J usage is TRBJ2-3; D is tentatively TRBD1 or TRBD2 (5 bases each). Germline-derived CDR1 and CDR2 are SGHRS and YFSETQ. V lost 4 bases to trimming and J lost 3 bases, with 12 bases between them. The CDR3 length is 14 residues. CDR3 in DNA: TGCGCCAGCAGCCGAGGGGCCGAGACAGATACGCAGTATTTT. Translated, it gives CASSRGAETDTQYF.

V and J are TRBV30 and TRBJ2-2; possible D gene TRBD2, 5 bases. The germline CDR1 and CDR2 sequences are GTSNPN and SVGIG (reference sequence). CDR3 size: 14 residues. The germline V and J ends were trimmed by 2 bases and 6 bases, with 13 bases remaining between them. This CDR3 reads CAWSSGTGPGELFF. The CDR3 nucleotides are TGTGCCTGGAGTAGCGGTACCGGGCCCGGGGAGCTGTTTTTT. Supplemented by reference TRBV30 and TRBJ2-2, the full variable domain reads SQTIHQWPATLVQPVGSPLSLECTVEGTSNPNLYWYRQAAGRGLQLLFYSVGIGQISSEVPQNLSASRPQDRQFILSSKKLLLSDSGFYLCAWSSGTGPGELFFGEGSRLTVL.

The chain joins TRBV13 to TRBJ1-3; 7 bases agree with TRBD1. The CDR3 is 17 amino acids. In germline, CDR1 is PRHDT, CDR2 FYEKMQ (reference sequence). The J segment lost 2 bases and the V segment lost 3 bases, leaving 10 bases of the junction unmatched. The CDR3 sequence: CASSFNPGQTAGNTIYF. CDR3 in DNA: TGTGCCAGCAGCTTTAATCCGGGACAGACTGCTGGAAACACCATATATTTT. Full variable domain (outside the CDR3, taken from reference TRBV13 and TRBJ1-3): AAGVIQSPRHLIKEKRETATLKCYPIPRHDTVYWYQQGPGQDPQFLISFYEKMQSDKGSIPDRFSAQQFSDYHSELNMSSLELGDSALYFCASSFNPGQTAGNTIYFGEGSWLTVV.

This chain uses TRBV13 with TRBJ2-3; D is ambiguous. The CDR3 loop spans 15 amino acids. The germline V gene encodes CDR1 PRHDT and CDR2 FYEKMQ (reference sequence). V lost 5 bases, J lost 1 base, and 13 bases lay in between. CDR3 residues: CASSRPARGTDTQYF. DNA of the CDR3: TGTGCCAGCAGCCGCCCGGCCCGGGGCACAGATACGCAGTATTTT.

J is TRBJ1-1 and V is TRBV5-1; a possible D gene is TRBD1 (5 bases). The CDR3 runs 14 residues. V was pared by 4 bases and J by 2 bases, with 12 bases between. Germline V gene lookup returns CDR1 SGHRS and CDR2 YFSETQ. The CDR3 here is CASSGGTLNTEAFF. For the CDR3, the DNA is TGCGCCAGCAGCGGCGGGACGCTTAACACTGAAGCTTTCTTT.

The rearrangement links TRBV7-9 to TRBJ2-2; D perhaps matches TRBD2 (5 bases). Per the germline V gene, CDR1 is SEHNR and CDR2 is FQNEAQ (reference sequence). The CDR3 is made up of 17 amino acids. Trimming stripped 5 bases from V and 5 bases from J, with 21 bases between. The CDR3 coding sequence is TGTGCCAGCAGCCCAGGTCTGGGGAGTCCCGGGACCGGGGAGCTGTTTTTT. Protein sequence: CASSPGLGSPGTGELFF.

With regard to this clone: Just one base apart from a much larger clone, this may be a read error. The rearrangement links TRBV4-2 to TRBJ2-7; TRBD2 agrees at 11 bases. The trim removed 1 base at V and 3 bases at J, leaving 2 bases unmatched. This CDR3 has 15 residues. Germline loops: CDR1 LGHNA, CDR2 YNFKEQ. DNA for the CDR3: TGTGCCAGCAGCCAAGCCGGGACTAGCGGCTACGAGCAGTACTTC. Amino acids: CASSQAGTSGYEQYF.

The CDR3 nucleotides read TGCGCCAGCAGCTTAACACCGGGGATGGGACCCCTCCACTTT. Translation: CASSLTPGMGPLHF. The J gene is TRBJ1-6, the V gene TRBV5-1; D call uncertain. The CDR3 runs 14 residues. V lost 2 bases and J lost 12, with 15 bases in between. The germline gives CDR1 SGHRS, CDR2 YFSETQ.

The rearrangement uses TRBV4-1 and TRBJ2-5; TRBD1 might be the D (6 bases). Germline assignment: CDR1 MGHRA and CDR2 YSYEKL. The CDR3 sequence is 14 residues long. V was cut by 2 bases and J by 5 bases, with 12 bases left in between. The CDR3 loop is CASSQSGDGETQYF. In nucleotides, the CDR3 is TGCGCCAGCAGCCAATCAGGGGACGGCGAGACCCAGTACTTC.

The gene calls are TRBV7-3 and TRBJ1-2; D gene unclear. The CDR3 is made up of 13 amino acids. CDR1 and CDR2 from the germline V gene are SGHTA and FQGTGA. V lost 5 bases and J lost 6, with 13 bases in between. The CDR3 loop is CASSPQGGDGYTF. For the CDR3, the DNA is TGTGCCAGCAGCCCCCAAGGCGGAGATGGCTACACCTTC.

This rearrangement joins TRBV13 to TRBJ1-1, with 9 bases lining up with TRBD1. V lost 2 bases, J lost 6 bases, and 7 bases stayed unmatched. The CDR3 has 15 residues. Germline loops: CDR1 PRHDT, CDR2 FYEKMQ (reference sequence). In DNA, the CDR3 is TGTGCCAGCAGCTTAAGGGACAGGGTTAACGCTGAAGCTTTCTTT. Protein: CASSLRDRVNAEAFF.

This chain links TRBV6-5 with TRBJ1-6; a possible D gene is TRBD1 (6 bases). This CDR3 has 13 amino acids. V was shortened by 6 bases and J by 7 bases, with 10 bases between the two germline ends. CDR1 is MNHEY and CDR2 is SVGAGI in the germline V gene. CDR3 sequence: CASRPGTNSPLHF. CDR3 sequence (DNA): TGTGCCAGCAGGCCCGGGACAAATTCACCCCTCCACTTT.

This clone was counted between two and nine times. The gene calls are TRBV6-6 and TRBJ2-1, with a possible D match to TRBD2 (6 bases). V gave up 2 bases and J gave up 2 bases, with 7 bases separating them. The CDR3 runs to 14 residues. The germline gives CDR1 MNHNY, CDR2 SVGAGI (reference sequence). As DNA, the CDR3 is TGTGCCAGCAGTTACGGCGGGACCTACAATGAGCAGTTCTTC. Protein sequence: CASSYGGTYNEQFF.

The chain uses TRBV16 and TRBJ1-1; no firm D call. The CDR3 runs 15 residues. V dropped 0 bases and J dropped 1 base, with 9 bases sitting between them. From germline, CDR1 is KGHSY and CDR2 FQNENV. CDR3 coding DNA: TGTGCCAGCAGCCAATCAAGGGTACCGAACACTGAAGCTTTCTTT. It specifies CASSQSRVPNTEAFF. Together with reference TRBV16 and TRBJ1-1, the CDR3 gives the full variable domain: GEEVAQTPKHLVRGEGQKAKLYCAPIKGHSYVFWYQQVLKNEFKFLISFQNENVFDETGMPKERFSAKCLPNSPCSLEIQATKLEDSAVYFCASSQSRVPNTEAFFGQGTRLTVV.

Concerning this clone: At one end the junction does not follow the germline gene, possibly because of a read error. The sample carries other DNA sequences with the same CDR3. The V gene is TRBV7-9, the J gene TRBJ2-5; TRBD1 is a possible D gene (5 bases). The CDR3 extends over 14 amino acids. The V gene's germline CDR1 is SEHNR and CDR2 FQNEAQ (reference sequence). The CDR3 DNA reads as TGCGCCAGCAGCTTAGATTCAGGGCGTGAGACCCAGTACTTC. Its translation: CASSLDSGRETQYF.